These 11 T cell receptor beta chains originate from one sample sequenced in a study of immune evolution from preneoplasia to lung adenocarcinoma. TCRdb keeps only in-frame clones here, not all; method: immunoSEQ multiplex PCR. This table has more than 7,500 clones, 60% to 85% appearing once. What was sequenced was FFPE minimally invasive lung adenocarcinoma tissue. The source of these receptors is a person aged 65 to 79 with lung adenocarcinoma. Some clones in this sample may be carry-over from other donors' samples.

J is TRBJ2-1 and V is TRBV11-3; TRBD1 aligns across 9 bases. Germline V gene sequence: CDR1 SGHNT, CDR2 YENEEA. V lost 5 bases and J lost 0; bases outside the gene matches: 8. The CDR3 loop spans 17 amino acids. CDR3 bases: TGTGCCAGCAGCCCCACCGGGACAGGGAGCTCCTACAATGAGCAGTTCTTC. This translates into CASSPTGTGSSYNEQFF.

CDR3 coding DNA: TGTGCCAGCAGCTTGGAGGGGAGTTGGCTAGCGGGAGGGCGGACCGGGGAGCTGTTTTTT. Translation: CASSLEGSWLAGGRTGELFF. The chain combines TRBV5-4 with TRBJ2-2, with 12 bases identical to TRBD2. The CDR3 covers 20 residues. Per germline, CDR1 SGHNT and CDR2 YYREEE (reference sequence). Unmatched junction bases numbered 14, after V lost 0 bases and J lost 5 bases.

This clone was observed a few times. J is TRBJ1-1 and V is TRBV10-2; unclear D gene. CDR1 WSHSY and CDR2 SAAADI come from the germline V gene. The CDR3 is made up of 13 amino acids. Trimming removed 3 bases from V and 3 bases from J, with 8 bases in between. CDR3 DNA sequence: TGCGCCAGCAGTGATGAGAGGGACACTGAAGCTTTCTTT. Translation: CASSDERDTEAFF.

This clone appeared a few times. V usage is TRBV7-9 and J usage is TRBJ2-7; tentatively, D is TRBD1 (6 bases). The germline V gene has CDR1 SEHNR and CDR2 FQNEAQ (reference sequence). The CDR3 has 13 residues. The V end was cut by 6 bases, the J end by 9 bases, with 18 bases between. The CDR3 spells CASRLFLDSAQYF. The CDR3 coding sequence is TGTGCCAGCAGGCTATTCTTGGACAGTGCGCAGTACTTC.

For the CDR3, the DNA is TGCGCCAGCAGTGAGTCGGGAAATCAGCCCCAGCATTTT. This codes for CASSESGNQPQHF. The chain has TRBV10-1 and TRBJ1-5; D call uncertain. CDR3 size: 13 residues. CDR1 is WNHNN, CDR2 SYGVQD, per germline (reference sequence). V was clipped by 0 bases and J by 4 bases, with 4 bases between them.

The chain combines TRBV19 with TRBJ2-1, with 7 bases that match TRBD2. The ends lost 8 bases at V and 5 bases at J; junction bases unmatched: 9. Germline V lookup: CDR1 LNHDA, CDR2 SQIVND (reference sequence). This CDR3 spans 14 amino acids. Here the CDR3 reads CASATSPYDNEQFF. In nucleotides, the CDR3 is TGTGCCAGTGCGACTAGCCCTTATGACAATGAGCAGTTCTTC.

There are a few counts of this clone. V usage is TRBV19 and J usage is TRBJ1-1; unclear D gene. Looked up from germline, CDR1 is LNHDA and CDR2 is SQIVND (reference sequence). V shed 6 bases and J shed 1 base, with 12 bases lying between them. CDR3 length equals 14 residues. As DNA, the CDR3 is TGTGCCAGTAGCTCCGGACCGCCGAACACTGAAGCTTTCTTT. Protein sequence: CASSSGPPNTEAFF.

The chain combines TRBV7-9 with TRBJ1-4; D ambiguous. V was cut by 5 bases and J by 5 bases, with 9 bases left in between. The V gene's germline CDR1 is SEHNR and CDR2 FQNEAQ (reference sequence). The CDR3 has 13 residues. CDR3 nucleotides: TGTGCCAGCAGCCCAGGTAGAAATGAAAAACTGTTTTTT. It specifies CASSPGRNEKLFF.

The chain carries TRBV2 and TRBJ2-3; TRBD1 might be the D (6 bases). The germline gives CDR1 SNHLY, CDR2 FYNNEI. V lost 3 bases and J 0 bases, leaving 10 bases between the germline ends. The CDR3 covers 15 residues. CDR3 in amino acids: CASSDQGSSTDTQYF. CDR3 DNA: TGTGCCAGCAGTGACCAGGGGTCCAGCACAGATACGCAGTATTTT. The variable domain in full, with the rest retrieved from reference TRBV2 and TRBJ2-3, is EPEVTQTPSHQVTQMGQEVILRCVPISNHLYFYWYRQILGQKVEFLVSFYNNEISEKSEIFDDQFSVERPDGSNFTLKIRSTKLEDSAMYFCASSDQGSSTDTQYFGPGTRLTVL.

V and J are TRBV2 and TRBJ1-1; the match to TRBD1 covers 7 bases. The CDR3 has 15 residues. CDR1 and CDR2 (germline): SNHLY, FYNNEI. After removal of 1 base from V and 0 bases from J, the junction contained 2 bases not matched to a gene. The CDR3 reads CASSEGGGLNTEAFF. The CDR3, as DNA: TGTGCCAGCAGTGAAGGAGGGGGCTTGAACACTGAAGCTTTCTTT.

This clone was seen a handful of times. The chain has TRBV9 and TRBJ2-2; the D gene is possibly TRBD1 (6 bases). There are 15 residues in the CDR3. V dropped 4 bases and J dropped 2 bases, with 12 bases sitting between them. Germline CDR1 and CDR2: SGDLS and YYNGEE. CDR3 sequence (DNA): TGTGCCAGCAGCCAAAGACAGGAAAACACCGGGGAGCTGTTTTTT. This sequence encodes CASSQRQENTGELFF.